This T cell receptor beta chain was retrieved from a study of T cell repertoires in ileal Crohn's disease. Study-wide background: Operated complications were stricturing disease (about 60%) and penetrating disease (about 40%). The M6 sample came from neoterminal ileum during colonoscopy after surgery. General study results and limits: Endoscopy was done a median approximately 7.4 months after surgery. Every patient over 26.8% clonality showed endoscopic recurrence.

Time point defined: neoterminal ileum biopsy at postoperative endoscopy, about 6 months after surgery. About this clone itself: What it recognizes is unknown.

Sequencing used immunoSEQ multiplex PCR; TCRdb keeps in-frame clones, though not all of them. Counted here are about 9,000 clones, around 80% occurring once; the ten biggest clones make up less than 20%. Germline assignment: CDR1 GTSNPN and CDR2 SVGIG (reference sequence). The CDR3 runs 15 residues. The junction had 10 bases not matched to a gene; V was cut back by 3 bases and J by 6 bases. Sequenced: ileal tissue. The receptor was isolated from an adult with Crohn's disease. This sequence joins TRBV30 and TRBJ1-5, with 8 bases aligning to TRBD1. CDR3 coding DNA: TGTGCCTGGAGCCCCTCGGGCAGGGGGCTTCAGCCCCAGCATTTT. This translates into CAWSPSGRGLQPQHF.